This TCR beta chain was captured by sequencing in a study of shared clonotypes between healthy human individuals. The germline V and J ends were trimmed by 5 bases and 8 bases, with 16 bases remaining between them. Per the germline V gene, CDR1 is SGHVS and CDR2 is FNYEAQ. The CDR3 loop spans 14 amino acids. Each of the donors was a healthy adult who was HIV-negative and had not had a recent acute infection or vaccination. Whole-study findings and limits: Among non-shared clonotypes, generation probabilities were lower than among those shared by all four donors.

As regards this clone: The antigen remains undetermined.

For every subset, genomic DNA was evenly distributed across several immunoSEQ plates. The assay was immunoSEQ multiplex PCR, and TCRdb's table has in-frame clones only and misses some. The table has some 680,000 clones, roughly 72% seen once. Sequencing was performed on memory CD4+ T cells sorted from blood. Noted subset: CD45RA-negative fraction. The rearrangement joins TRBV7-6 to TRBJ2-4; the D call may be TRBD1 or TRBD2 (5 bases each). The sequence was obtained from a woman in her twenties or thirties in good health. The CDR3 DNA reads TGTGCCAGCAGCGACCGGGGCAGTCCGGACATTCAGTACTTC. As protein: CASSDRGSPDIQYF. Full variable domain (rest looked up from reference TRBV7-6 and TRBJ2-4): GAGVSQSPRYKVTKRGQDVALRCDPISGHVSLYWYRQALGQGPEFLTYFNYEAQQDKSGLPNDRFSAERPEGSISTLTIQRTEQRDSAMYRCASSDRGSPDIQYFGAGTRLSVL.